One T cell receptor beta chain is described in this entry. What it binds is not known. This entry is derived from a study of T cell responses to AZD1222 COVID-19 vaccine. The overall study: The analysis combined second doses at about 4 or about 12 weeks.

Sequencing was performed with immunoSEQ multiplex PCR; in TCRdb, only in-frame clones are kept and a portion is missing. The table includes roughly 100,000 clones, more than 85% detected once. Losses at the gene ends were 4 bases for V and 5 bases for J; bases not matched to a gene: 15. This CDR3 region has 17 residues. The germline V gene has CDR1 SGDLS and CDR2 YYNGEE. General observations from the study: Unmutated variant regions are reportedly the target of nearly half of TCRs that are spike-specific.

The TCR sequence derives from an adult in good health. The chain joins TRBV9 to TRBJ2-1; 7 nucleotides match TRBD2. Sequencing was performed on peripheral blood, taken on day 0 of AZD1222 vaccination. DNA for the CDR3: TGTGCCAGCAGCTCCCCCCCGGTAGCGGGCATAAACAATGAGCAGTTCTTC. This sequence encodes CASSSPPVAGINNEQFF.